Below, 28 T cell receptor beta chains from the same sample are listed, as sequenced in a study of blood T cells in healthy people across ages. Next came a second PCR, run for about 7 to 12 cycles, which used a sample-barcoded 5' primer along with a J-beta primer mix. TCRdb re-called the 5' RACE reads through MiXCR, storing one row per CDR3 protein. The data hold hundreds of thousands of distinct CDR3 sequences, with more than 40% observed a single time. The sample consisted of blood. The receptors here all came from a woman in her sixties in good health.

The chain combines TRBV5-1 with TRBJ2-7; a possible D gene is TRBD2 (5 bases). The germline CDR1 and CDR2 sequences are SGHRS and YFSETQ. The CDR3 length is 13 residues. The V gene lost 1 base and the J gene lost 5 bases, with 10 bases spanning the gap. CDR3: CASSLQEVNEQYF. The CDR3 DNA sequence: TGCGCCAGCAGCTTGCAGGAGGTCAACGAGCAGTACTTC.

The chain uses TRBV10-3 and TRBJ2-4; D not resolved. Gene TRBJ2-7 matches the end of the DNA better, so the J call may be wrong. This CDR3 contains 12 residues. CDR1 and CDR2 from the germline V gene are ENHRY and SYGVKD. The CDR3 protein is CAISEPRYEQYF. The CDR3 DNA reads TGTGCCATCAGTGAGCCCAGATACGAGCAGTACTTC.

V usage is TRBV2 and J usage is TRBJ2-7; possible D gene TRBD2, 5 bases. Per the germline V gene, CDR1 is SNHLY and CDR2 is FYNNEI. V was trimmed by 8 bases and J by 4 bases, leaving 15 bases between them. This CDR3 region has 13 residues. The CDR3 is CASAEAASYEQYF. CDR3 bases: TGTGCCAGCGCGGAGGCGGCAAGTTACGAGCAGTACTTC.

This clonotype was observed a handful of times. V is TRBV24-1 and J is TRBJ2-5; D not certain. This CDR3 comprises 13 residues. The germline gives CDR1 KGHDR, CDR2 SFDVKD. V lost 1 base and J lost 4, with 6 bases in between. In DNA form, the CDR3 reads TGTGCCACCAGTGATTTTTCGGGAGAGACCCAGTACTTC. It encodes CATSDFSGETQYF.

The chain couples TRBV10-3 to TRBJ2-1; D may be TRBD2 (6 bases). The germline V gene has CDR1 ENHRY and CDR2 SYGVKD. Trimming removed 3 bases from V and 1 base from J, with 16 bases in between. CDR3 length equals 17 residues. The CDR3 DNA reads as TGTGCCATCAGTGAAAAAGGGCGGGATAGGTCCTACAATGAGCAGTTCTTC. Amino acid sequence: CAISEKGRDRSYNEQFF.

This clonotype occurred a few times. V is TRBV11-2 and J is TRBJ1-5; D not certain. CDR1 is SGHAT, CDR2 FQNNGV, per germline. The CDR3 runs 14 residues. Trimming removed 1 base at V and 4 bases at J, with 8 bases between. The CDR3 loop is CASSLAAGNQPQHF. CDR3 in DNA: TGTGCCAGCAGCTTAGCGGCGGGGAATCAGCCCCAGCATTTT. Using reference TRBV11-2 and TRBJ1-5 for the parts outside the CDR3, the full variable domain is EAGVAQSPRYKIIEKRQSVAFWCNPISGHATLYWYQQILGQGPKLLIQFQNNGVVDDSQLPKDRFSAERLKGVDSTLKIQPAKLEDSAVYLCASSLAAGNQPQHFGDGTRLSIL.

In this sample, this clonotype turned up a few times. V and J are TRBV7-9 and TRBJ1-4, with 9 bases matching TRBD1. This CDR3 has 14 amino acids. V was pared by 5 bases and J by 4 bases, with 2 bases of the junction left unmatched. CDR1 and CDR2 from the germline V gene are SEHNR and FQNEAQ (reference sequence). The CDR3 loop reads CASSRDRDNEKLFF. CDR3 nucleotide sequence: TGTGCCAGCAGCCGGGACAGGGATAATGAAAAACTGTTTTTT.

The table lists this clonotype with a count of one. This CDR3 is CASSLGLRGQPQHF. The CDR3 DNA follows: TGTGCCAGCAGTTTGGGACTGAGGGGTCAGCCCCAGCATTTT. The gene calls are TRBV12-3 or TRBV12-4 and TRBJ1-5; D is perhaps TRBD1 (5 bases). CDR3 size: 14 residues. Trimming cost V 3 bases and J 6 bases, with 12 bases left between them.

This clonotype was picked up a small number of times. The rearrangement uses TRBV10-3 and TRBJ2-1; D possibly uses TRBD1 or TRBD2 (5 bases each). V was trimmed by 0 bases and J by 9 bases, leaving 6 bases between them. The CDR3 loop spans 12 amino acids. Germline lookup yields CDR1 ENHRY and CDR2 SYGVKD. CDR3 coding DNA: TGTGCCATCAGTGAGTCGAGGGGTGAGCAGTTCTTC. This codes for CAISESRGEQFF.

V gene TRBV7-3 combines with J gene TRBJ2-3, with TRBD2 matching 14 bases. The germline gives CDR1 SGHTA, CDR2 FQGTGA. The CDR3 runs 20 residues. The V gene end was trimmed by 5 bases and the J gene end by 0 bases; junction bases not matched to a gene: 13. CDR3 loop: CASSGPGLAGVAPSTDTQYF. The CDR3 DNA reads TGTGCCAGCAGCGGCCCGGGACTAGCGGGGGTTGCCCCTAGCACAGATACGCAGTATTTT.

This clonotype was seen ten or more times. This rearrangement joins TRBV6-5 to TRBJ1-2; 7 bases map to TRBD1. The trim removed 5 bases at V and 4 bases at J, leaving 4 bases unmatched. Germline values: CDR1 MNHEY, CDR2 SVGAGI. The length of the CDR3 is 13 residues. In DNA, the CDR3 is TGTGCCAGCAGTCTGGGACAGACCTATGGCTACACCTTC. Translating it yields CASSLGQTYGYTF.

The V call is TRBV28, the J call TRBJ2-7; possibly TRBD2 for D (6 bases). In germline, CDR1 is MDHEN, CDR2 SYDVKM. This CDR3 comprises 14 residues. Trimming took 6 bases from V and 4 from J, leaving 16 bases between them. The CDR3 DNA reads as TGTGCCAGCAGCCCATACCGGGAGAGGTACGAGCAGTACTTC. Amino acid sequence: CASSPYRERYEQYF. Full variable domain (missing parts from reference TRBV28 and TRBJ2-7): DVKVTQSSRYLVKRTGEKVFLECVQDMDHENMFWYRQDPGLGLRLIYFSYDVKMKEKGDIPEGYSVSREKKERFSLILESASTNQTSMYLCASSPYRERYEQYFGPGTRLTVT.

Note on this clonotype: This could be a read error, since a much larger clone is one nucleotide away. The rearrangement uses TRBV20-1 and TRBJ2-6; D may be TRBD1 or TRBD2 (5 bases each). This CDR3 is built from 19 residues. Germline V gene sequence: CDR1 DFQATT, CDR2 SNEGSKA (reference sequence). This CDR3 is CGAREVLGDGISGANVLTF. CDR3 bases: TGCGGTGCTAGAGAGGTCTTAGGGGACGGGATCTCTGGGGCCAACGTCCTGACTTTC.

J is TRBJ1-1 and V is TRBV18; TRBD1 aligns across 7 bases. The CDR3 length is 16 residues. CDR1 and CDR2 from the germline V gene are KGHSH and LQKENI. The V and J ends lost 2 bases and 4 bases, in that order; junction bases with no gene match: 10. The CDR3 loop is CASSPGTRGPGTEAFF. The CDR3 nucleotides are TGTGCCAGCTCACCAGGAACGAGGGGGCCGGGCACTGAAGCTTTCTTT.

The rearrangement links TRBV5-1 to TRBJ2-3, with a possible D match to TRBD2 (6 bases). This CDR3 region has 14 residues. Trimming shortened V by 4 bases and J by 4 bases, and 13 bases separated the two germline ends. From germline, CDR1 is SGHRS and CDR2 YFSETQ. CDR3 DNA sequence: TGCGCCAGCAGCGCCGCGGGATTTGCAGATACGCAGTATTTT. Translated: CASSAAGFADTQYF.

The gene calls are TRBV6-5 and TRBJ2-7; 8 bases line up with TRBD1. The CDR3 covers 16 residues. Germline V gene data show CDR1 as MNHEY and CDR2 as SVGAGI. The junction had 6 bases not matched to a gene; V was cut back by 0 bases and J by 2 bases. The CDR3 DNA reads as TGTGCCAGCAGTTACTCGGGCAGGGGGCTTACCTACGAGCAGTACTTC. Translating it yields CASSYSGRGLTYEQYF.

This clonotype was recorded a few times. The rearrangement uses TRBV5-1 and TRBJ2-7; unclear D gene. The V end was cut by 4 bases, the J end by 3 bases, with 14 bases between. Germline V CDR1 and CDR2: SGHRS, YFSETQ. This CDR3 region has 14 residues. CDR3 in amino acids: CASSPLRPDYEQYF. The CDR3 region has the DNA TGCGCCAGCAGCCCCCTCAGACCGGACTACGAGCAGTACTTC.

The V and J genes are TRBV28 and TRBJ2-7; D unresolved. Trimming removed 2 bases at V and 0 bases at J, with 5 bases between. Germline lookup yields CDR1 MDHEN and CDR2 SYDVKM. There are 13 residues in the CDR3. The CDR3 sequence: CASSLKYSYEQYF. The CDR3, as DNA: TGTGCCAGCAGTTTAAAATACTCCTACGAGCAGTACTTC.

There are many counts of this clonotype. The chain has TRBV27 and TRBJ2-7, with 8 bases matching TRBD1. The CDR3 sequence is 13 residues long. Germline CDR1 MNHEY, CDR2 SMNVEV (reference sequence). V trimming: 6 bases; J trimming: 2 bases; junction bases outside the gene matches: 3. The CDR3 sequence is CASSKTGAYEQYF. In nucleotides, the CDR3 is TGTGCCAGCAGCAAGACAGGGGCCTACGAGCAGTACTTC.

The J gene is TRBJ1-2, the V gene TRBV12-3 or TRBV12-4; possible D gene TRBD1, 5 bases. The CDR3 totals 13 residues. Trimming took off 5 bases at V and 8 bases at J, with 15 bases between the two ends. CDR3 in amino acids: CASSSGGTEGYTF. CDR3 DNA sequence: TGTGCCAGCAGTAGTGGGGGGACGGAAGGCTACACCTTC.

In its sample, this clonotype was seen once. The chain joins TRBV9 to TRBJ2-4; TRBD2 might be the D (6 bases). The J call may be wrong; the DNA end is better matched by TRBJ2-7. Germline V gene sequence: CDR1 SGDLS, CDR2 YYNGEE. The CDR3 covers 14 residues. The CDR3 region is CASSPRAGPLEQYF. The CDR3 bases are TGTGCCAGCAGCCCCCGTGCGGGACCCCTCGAGCAGTACTTC.

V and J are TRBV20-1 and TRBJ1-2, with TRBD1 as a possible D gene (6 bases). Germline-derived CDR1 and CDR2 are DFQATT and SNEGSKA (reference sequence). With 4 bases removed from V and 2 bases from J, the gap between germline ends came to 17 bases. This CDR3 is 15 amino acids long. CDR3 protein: CSAKYSDSGNYGYTF. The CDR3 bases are TGCAGTGCTAAATATTCGGACAGTGGGAACTATGGCTACACCTTC.

For the CDR3, the DNA is TGTGCCAGCAGTAGCCCCTCGGGTGCGCAACCCCAGCATTTT. Translated: CASSSPSGAQPQHF. V usage is TRBV6-2 or TRBV6-3 and J usage is TRBJ1-5; D call uncertain. The CDR3 has 14 residues. CDR1 is MNHEY, CDR2 SVGEGT, per germline. V lost 5 bases to trimming and J lost 10 bases, with 18 bases between them.

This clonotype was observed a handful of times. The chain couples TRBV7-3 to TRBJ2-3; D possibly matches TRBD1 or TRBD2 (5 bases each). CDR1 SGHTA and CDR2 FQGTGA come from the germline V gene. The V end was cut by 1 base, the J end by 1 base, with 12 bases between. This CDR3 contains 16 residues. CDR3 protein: CASSLRGSLGTDTQYF. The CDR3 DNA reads TGTGCCAGCAGCTTAAGGGGGTCCTTGGGCACAGATACGCAGTATTTT.

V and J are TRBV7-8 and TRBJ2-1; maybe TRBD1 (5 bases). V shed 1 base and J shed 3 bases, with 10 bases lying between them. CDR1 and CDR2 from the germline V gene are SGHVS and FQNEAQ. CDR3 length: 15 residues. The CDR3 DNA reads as TGTGCCAGCAGCTTAGGTGCAGGGATCTACAATGAGCAGTTCTTC. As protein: CASSLGAGIYNEQFF.

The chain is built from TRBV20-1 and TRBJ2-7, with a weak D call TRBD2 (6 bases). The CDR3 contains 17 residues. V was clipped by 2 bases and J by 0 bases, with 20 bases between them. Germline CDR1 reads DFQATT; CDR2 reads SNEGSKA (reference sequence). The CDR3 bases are TGCAGTGCTAGATATAGGCGACTAGTCGGAAGCTCCTACGAGCAGTACTTC. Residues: CSARYRRLVGSSYEQYF.

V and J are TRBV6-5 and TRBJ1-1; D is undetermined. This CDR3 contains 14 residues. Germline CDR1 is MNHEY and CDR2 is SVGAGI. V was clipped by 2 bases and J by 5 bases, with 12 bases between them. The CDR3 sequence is CASSYGVLTTEAFF. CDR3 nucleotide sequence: TGTGCCAGCAGTTACGGGGTTCTGACGACTGAAGCTTTCTTT.

CDR3 protein: CASSRPGTGGVEYGYTF. In DNA, the CDR3 is TGTGCCAGCAGTCGCCCCGGGACAGGGGGTGTTGAGTATGGCTACACCTTC. V gene TRBV28 combines with J gene TRBJ1-2, with 11 nucleotides matching TRBD1. After removal of 5 bases from V and 5 bases from J, the junction contained 13 bases not matched to a gene. CDR3 length equals 17 residues. From germline, CDR1 is MDHEN and CDR2 SYDVKM.